This T cell receptor beta chain is drawn from a study of T cell repertoires in cytomegalovirus infection. Study conclusions and caveats: What dominated the ex vivo response were HLA-C-restricted CMV-specific TCR beta clonotypes.

As concerns this clonotype: What it binds is unknown.

Germline CDR1 MNHEY, CDR2 SMNVEV (reference sequence). V lost 2 bases to trimming and J lost 3 bases, with 8 bases between them. The CDR3 loop spans 13 amino acids. TCRdb analysed the reads with MiXCR anew, one entry per CDR3 protein. The sample lists about 69,000 distinct CDR3 sequences, about 26% occurring once. The chain combines TRBV27 with TRBJ2-7, with D possibly matching TRBD1 (5 bases). Sample: CD8+ T cells from cultured PBMCs, taken from culture after CMV antigen stimulation. The clonotype comes from a human donor in good health (CMV status not recorded). Some clones in this sample may be carry-over from other donors' samples. As DNA, the CDR3 is TGTGCCAGCAGTTTACAACAGGACTACGAGCAGTACTTC. Protein: CASSLQQDYEQYF.